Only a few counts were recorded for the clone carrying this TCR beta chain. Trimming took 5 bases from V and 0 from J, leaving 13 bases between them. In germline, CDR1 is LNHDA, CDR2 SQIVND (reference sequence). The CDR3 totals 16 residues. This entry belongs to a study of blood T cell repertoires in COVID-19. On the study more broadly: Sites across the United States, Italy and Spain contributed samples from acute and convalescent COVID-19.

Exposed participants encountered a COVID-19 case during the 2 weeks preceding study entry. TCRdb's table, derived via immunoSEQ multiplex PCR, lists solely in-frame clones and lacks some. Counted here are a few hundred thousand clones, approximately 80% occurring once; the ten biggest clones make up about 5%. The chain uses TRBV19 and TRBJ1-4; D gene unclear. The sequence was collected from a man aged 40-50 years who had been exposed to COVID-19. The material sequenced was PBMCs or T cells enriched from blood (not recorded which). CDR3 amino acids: CASSSLHSATNEKLFF. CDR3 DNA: TGTGCCAGTAGTTCACTTCACAGTGCAACTAATGAAAAACTGTTTTTT.